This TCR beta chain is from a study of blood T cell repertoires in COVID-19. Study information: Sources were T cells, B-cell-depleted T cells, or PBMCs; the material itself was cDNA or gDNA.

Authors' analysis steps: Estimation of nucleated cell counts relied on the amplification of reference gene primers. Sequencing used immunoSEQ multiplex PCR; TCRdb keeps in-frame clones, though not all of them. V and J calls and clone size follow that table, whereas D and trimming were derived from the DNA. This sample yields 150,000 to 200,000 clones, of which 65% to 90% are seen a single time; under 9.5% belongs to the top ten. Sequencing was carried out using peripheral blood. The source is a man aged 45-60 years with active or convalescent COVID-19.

CDR3: CASSIFPRVSAADTQYF. The CDR3 coding sequence is TGTGCCAGTAGTATTTTCCCGAGGGTTTCCGCGGCGGATACGCAGTATTTT. This chain joins TRBV19 and TRBJ2-3; perhaps TRBD2 as D (5 bases). The CDR3 covers 17 residues. Germline CDR1 is LNHDA and CDR2 is SQIVND (reference sequence). V dropped 3 bases and J dropped 6 bases, with 22 bases sitting between them.